This T cell receptor beta chain was recovered during a study of cytomegalovirus exposure and HLA in healthy donors. Study-wide findings and caveats: In a later analysis, HLA-associated beta chains showed higher expansion and lower generation probabilities than comparable chains. Cytomegalovirus-associated TCR beta chains were listed, numbering some 170.

The length of the CDR3 is 16 residues. Trimming at V came to 2 bases and at J to 3 bases, leaving 3 bases not matched to a gene. From germline, CDR1 is SGHRS and CDR2 YFSETQ. Concerning this clone: Its antigen is unknown.

It was with 60 Vbeta and 13 Jbeta primers that the PCR ran. Produced via immunoSEQ multiplex PCR; TCRdb's table is partial and in-frame only. Of fewer than 90,000 clones in the sample, 65% to 70% are singletons; the top ten hold 7.6%. Healthy individuals who donated bone marrow served as the donors. Each donor was nominally healthy when sampled (though unrecorded immune exposures were likely). The chain recombines TRBV5-1 with TRBJ2-5; 14 bases agree with TRBD2. The receptor was isolated from a man aged 40-50 years in good health and CMV-seropositive. The source material was PBMCs. CDR3 protein: CASSLGLAGGEETQYF. CDR3 DNA: TGCGCCAGCAGCTTAGGACTAGCGGGGGGAGAAGAGACCCAGTACTTC.